The rows below give T cell receptor beta chains drawn from one sample of a study of control samples from healthy donors and cancer patients. Some clones are missing from TCRdb's copy, which holds only in-frame ones; the method was immunoSEQ multiplex PCR. The profile shows roughly 170,000 clones, 88% of them singletons. Material for sequencing was blood. Receptor source: a woman in her twenties or thirties in good health. CDR3s include the opening cysteine and the closing phenylalanine or tryptophan. The order of the fields is clone size, J gene, V gene, D gene, CDR3 protein, CDR3 DNA. A D gene is named only where the DNA matches it firmly. Clone sizes are given selectively: once, few, many, or a class where the clone is expanded.

size: .; J: TRBJ2-4; V: TRBV6-5; D: .; CDR3: CASSLGDPGNIQYF; DNA: TGTGCCAGCTCGTTGGGGGACCCAGGCAACATTCAGTACTTC
size: few; J: TRBJ1-1; V: TRBV30; D: .; CDR3: CAWSVQGGGAFF; DNA: TGTGCCTGGAGTGTACAGGGCGGAGGGGCTTTCTTT
size: .; J: TRBJ1-6; V: TRBV9; D: .; CDR3: CASSVTGVGGYSPLHF; DNA: TGTGCCAGCAGCGTCACTGGGGTGGGGGGTTATTCACCCCTCCACTTT
size: once; J: TRBJ2-3; V: TRBV29-1; D: .; CDR3: CSVQTDPQRGGQYF; DNA: TGCAGCGTACAGACAGACCCACAGAGGGGGGGGCAGTATTTT
size: .; J: TRBJ1-2; V: TRBV6-6; D: .; CDR3: CASSFEGYGYTF; DNA: TGTGCCAGCAGTTTTGAGGGCTATGGCTACACCTTC
size: .; J: TRBJ2-3; V: TRBV9; D: .; CDR3: CASSRAGLLGTDTQYF; DNA: TGTGCCAGCAGCCGCGCAGGGCTTTTAGGGACAGATACGCAGTATTTT
size: .; J: TRBJ2-7; V: TRBV6-5; D: TRBD2; CDR3: CASTPSGRDNEQYF; DNA: TGTGCCAGCACACCTAGCGGGAGGGACAACGAGCAGTACTTC
size: .; J: TRBJ1-6; V: TRBV6-5; D: .; CDR3: CASSLTGLGNSPLHF; DNA: TGTGCCAGCAGCCTTACAGGGCTTGGGAATTCACCCCTCCACTTT
size: few; J: TRBJ2-1; V: TRBV3-1/TRBV3-2; D: TRBD2; CDR3: CASRPSGGARNEQFF; DNA: TGTGCCAGCAGACCAAGCGGGGGGGCAAGGAATGAGCAGTTCTTC
size: .; J: TRBJ2-4; V: TRBV7-9; D: .; CDR3: CASSRPRDRSNIQYF; DNA: TGTGCCAGCAGCCGTCCCCGGGACCGCAGCAACATTCAGTACTTC
size: .; J: TRBJ2-2; V: TRBV2; D: .; CDR3: CASRDNTGELFF; DNA: TGTGCCAGCAGAGACAACACCGGGGAGCTGTTTTTT
size: .; J: TRBJ1-2; V: TRBV11-2; D: .; CDR3: CASSHTRDYGYTF; DNA: TGTGCCAGCAGCCACACCCGTGACTATGGCTACACCTTC
size: .; J: TRBJ1-2; V: TRBV25-1; D: .; CDR3: CASSTTWAGDGYGYTF; DNA: TGTGCCAGCAGTACAACATGGGCAGGGGATGGCTATGGCTACACCTTC
size: few; J: TRBJ1-5; V: TRBV2; D: .; CDR3: CASSEAARVYSNQPQHF; DNA: TGTGCCAGCAGTGAAGCGGCAAGGGTATATAGCAATCAGCCCCAGCATTTT
size: .; J: TRBJ2-7; V: TRBV5-4; D: .; CDR3: CASSLERDPSYEQYF; DNA: TGTGCCAGCAGCTTGGAACGGGATCCTTCCTACGAGCAGTACTTC
size: .; J: TRBJ1-2; V: TRBV6-5; D: .; CDR3: CASSYDGTHRGGYTF; DNA: TGTGCCAGCAGTTACGACGGGACTCACAGAGGTGGCTACACCTTC
size: .; J: TRBJ1-1; V: TRBV18; D: .; CDR3: CASSPLQDTEAFF; DNA: TGTGCCAGCTCACCACTACAGGACACTGAAGCTTTCTTT
size: .; J: TRBJ1-5; V: TRBV27; D: TRBD1; CDR3: CASSLLDRGPSNQPQHF; DNA: TGTGCCAGCAGTTTATTGGACAGGGGACCTAGCAATCAGCCCCAGCATTTT
size: .; J: TRBJ1-5; V: TRBV6-5; D: .; CDR3: CASSITGSNQPQHF; DNA: TGTGCCAGCAGCATAACAGGGAGCAATCAGCCCCAGCATTTT
size: .; J: TRBJ2-7; V: TRBV19; D: .; CDR3: CASSMTATEQYF; DNA: TGTGCCAGTAGTATGACGGCTACAGAGCAGTACTTC
size: once; J: TRBJ2-3; V: TRBV7-9; D: .; CDR3: CASSLEDTQYF; DNA: TGTGCCAGCAGCTTAGAAGATACGCAGTATTTT
size: .; J: TRBJ1-2; V: TRBV5-4; D: .; CDR3: CASSLGGTGGYTF; DNA: TGTGCCAGCAGCTTGGGGGGGACGGGTGGCTACACCTTC
size: .; J: TRBJ1-5; V: TRBV19; D: .; CDR3: CASRSGSLNQPQHF; DNA: TGTGCCAGTAGATCCGGGTCTCTCAATCAGCCCCAGCATTTT
size: .; J: TRBJ2-7; V: TRBV6-5; D: .; CDR3: CASSFGQGPYEQYF; DNA: TGTGCCAGCAGTTTCGGGCAGGGTCCCTACGAGCAGTACTTC